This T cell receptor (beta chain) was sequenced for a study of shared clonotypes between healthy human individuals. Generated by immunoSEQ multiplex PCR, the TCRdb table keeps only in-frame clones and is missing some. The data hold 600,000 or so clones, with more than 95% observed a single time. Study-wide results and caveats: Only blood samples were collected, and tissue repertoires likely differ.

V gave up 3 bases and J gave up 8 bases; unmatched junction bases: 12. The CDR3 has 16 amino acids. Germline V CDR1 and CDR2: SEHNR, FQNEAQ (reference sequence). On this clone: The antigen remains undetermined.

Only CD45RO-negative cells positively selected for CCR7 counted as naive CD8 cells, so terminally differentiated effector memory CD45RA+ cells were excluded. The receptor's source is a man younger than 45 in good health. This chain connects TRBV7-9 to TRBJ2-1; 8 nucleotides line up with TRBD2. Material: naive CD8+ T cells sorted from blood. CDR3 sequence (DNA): TGTGCCAGCAGCTTCTACAGCGGGAGCCCTTTGGATGAGCAGTTCTTC. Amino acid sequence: CASSFYSGSPLDEQFF.